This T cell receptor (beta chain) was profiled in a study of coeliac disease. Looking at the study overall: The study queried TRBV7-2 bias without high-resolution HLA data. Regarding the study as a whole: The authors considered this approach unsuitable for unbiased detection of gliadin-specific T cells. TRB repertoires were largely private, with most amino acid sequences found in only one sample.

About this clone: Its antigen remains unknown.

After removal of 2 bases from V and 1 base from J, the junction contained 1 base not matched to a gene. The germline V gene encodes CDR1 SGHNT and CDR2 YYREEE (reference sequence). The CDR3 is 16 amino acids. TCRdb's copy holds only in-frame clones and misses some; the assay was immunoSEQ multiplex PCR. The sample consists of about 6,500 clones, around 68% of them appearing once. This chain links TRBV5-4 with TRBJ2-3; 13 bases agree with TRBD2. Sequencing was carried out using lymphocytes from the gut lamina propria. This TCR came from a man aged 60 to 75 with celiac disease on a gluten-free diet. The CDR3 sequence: CASSFGLAGGTDTQYF. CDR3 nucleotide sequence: TGTGCCAGCAGCTTTGGACTAGCGGGGGGCACAGATACGCAGTATTTT.